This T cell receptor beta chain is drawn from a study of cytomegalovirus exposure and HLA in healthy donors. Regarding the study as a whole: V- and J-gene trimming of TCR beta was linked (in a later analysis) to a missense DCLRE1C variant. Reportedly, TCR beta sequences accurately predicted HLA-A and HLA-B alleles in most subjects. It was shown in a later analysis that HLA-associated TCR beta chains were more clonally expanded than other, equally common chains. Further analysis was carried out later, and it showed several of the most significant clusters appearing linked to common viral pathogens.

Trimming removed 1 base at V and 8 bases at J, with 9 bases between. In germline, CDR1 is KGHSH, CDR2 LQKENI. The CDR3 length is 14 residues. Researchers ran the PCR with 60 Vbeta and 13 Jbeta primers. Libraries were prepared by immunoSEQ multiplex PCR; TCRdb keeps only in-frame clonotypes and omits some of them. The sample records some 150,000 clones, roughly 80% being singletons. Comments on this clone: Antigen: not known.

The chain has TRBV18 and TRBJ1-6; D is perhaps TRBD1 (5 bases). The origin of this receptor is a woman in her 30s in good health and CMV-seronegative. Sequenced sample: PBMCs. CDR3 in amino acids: CASSPQGRDSPLHF. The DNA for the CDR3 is TGTGCCAGCTCACCACAGGGCAGGGATTCACCCCTCCACTTT.